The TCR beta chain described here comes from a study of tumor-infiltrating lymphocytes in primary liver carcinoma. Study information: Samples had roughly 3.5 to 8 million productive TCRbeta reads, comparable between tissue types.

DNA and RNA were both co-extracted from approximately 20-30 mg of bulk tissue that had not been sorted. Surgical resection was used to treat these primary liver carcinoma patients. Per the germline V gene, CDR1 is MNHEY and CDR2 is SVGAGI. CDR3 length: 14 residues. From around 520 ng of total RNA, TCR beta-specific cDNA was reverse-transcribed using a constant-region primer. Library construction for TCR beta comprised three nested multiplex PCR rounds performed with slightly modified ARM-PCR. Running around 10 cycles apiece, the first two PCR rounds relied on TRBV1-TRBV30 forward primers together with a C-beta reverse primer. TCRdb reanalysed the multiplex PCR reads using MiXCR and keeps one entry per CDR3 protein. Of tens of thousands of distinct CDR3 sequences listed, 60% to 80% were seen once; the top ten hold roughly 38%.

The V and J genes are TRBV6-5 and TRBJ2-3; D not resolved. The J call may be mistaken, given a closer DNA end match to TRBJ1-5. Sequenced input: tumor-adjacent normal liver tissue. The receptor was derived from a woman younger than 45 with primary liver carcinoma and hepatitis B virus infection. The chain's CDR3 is CVSTAERTSDTQHF. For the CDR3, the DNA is TGTGTCAGTACCGCGGAAAGGACCTCAGATACGCAGCATTTT.